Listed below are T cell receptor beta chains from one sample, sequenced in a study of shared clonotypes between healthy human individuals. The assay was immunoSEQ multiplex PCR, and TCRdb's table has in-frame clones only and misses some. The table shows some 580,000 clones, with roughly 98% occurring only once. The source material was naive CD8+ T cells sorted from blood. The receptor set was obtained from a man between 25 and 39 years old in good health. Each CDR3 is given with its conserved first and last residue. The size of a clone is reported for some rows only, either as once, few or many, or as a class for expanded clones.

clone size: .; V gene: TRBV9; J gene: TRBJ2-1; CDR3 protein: CASSGTGGGNEQFF
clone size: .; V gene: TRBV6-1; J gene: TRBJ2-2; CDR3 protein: CASSEQYRGYTGELFF
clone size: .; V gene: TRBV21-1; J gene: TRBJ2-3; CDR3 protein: CASTYGTDTQYF
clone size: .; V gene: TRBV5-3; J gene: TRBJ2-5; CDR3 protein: CARSSLTGRVETQYF
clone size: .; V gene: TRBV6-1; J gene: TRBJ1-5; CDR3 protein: CATGPQRHQPQHF
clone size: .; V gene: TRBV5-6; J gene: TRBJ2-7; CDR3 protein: CASSLGSNEQYF
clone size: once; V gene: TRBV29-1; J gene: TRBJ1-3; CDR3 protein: CSVRGTDLADGNTIYF
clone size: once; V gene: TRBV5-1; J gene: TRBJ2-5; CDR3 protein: CASSLALAIQETQYF
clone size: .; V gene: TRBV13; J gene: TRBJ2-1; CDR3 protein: CASSAGLAGDPSYNEQFF
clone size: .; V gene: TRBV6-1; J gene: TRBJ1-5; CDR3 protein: CASSEAFGGAVSNQPQHF
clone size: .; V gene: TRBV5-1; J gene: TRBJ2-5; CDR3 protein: CASSFLAGGETQYF
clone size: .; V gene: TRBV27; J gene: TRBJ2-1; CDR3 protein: CASSLRQASYNEQFF
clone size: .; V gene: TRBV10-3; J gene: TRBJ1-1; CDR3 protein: CAISTGHYEAFF
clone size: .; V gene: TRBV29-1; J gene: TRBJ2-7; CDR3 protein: CSVRGGDMSYEQYF
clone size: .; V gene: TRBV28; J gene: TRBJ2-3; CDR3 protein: CASSFTDTQYF
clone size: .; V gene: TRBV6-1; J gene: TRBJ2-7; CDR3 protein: CASSEAVQGGDIYEQYF
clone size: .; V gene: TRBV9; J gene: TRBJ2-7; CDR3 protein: CASSARAQTYEQYF
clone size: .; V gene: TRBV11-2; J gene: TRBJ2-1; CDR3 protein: CASSLGRREITFSYNEQFF
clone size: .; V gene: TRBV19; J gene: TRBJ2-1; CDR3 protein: CAPKLAESYNEQFF
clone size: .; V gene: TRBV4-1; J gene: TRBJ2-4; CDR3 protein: CASSQGGGAVNIQYF
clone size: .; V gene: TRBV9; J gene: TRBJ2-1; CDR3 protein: CASSAEYNEQFF
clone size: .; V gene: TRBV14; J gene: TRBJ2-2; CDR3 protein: CATSGTSGSGELFF
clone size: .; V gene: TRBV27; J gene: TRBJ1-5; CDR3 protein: CASSLGRNQPQHF
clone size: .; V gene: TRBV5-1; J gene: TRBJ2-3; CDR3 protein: CATTKLAGGDTQYF
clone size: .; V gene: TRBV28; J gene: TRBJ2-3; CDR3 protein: CASSLLTGVMSTDTQYF
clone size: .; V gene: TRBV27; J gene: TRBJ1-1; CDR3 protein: CASSLGAGNTEAFF
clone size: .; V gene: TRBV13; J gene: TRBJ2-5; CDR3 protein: CASSLRVGQETQYF
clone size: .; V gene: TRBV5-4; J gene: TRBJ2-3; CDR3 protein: CASSLAVVMGTSGTDTQYF
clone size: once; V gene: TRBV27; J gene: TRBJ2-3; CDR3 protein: CASSLGTTSTDTQYF
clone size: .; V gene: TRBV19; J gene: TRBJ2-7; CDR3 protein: CASSIRWDSNYEQYF
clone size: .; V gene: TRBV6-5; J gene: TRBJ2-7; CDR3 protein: CASSYQGRSYEQYF
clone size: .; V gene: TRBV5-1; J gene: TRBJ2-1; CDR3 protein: CASSDPLAEGYYNEQFF
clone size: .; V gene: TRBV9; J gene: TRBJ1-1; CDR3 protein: CASSPRAGQAFF
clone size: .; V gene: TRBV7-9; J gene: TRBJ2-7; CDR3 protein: CASSLATSGRARSYEQYF
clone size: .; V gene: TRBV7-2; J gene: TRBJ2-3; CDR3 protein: CASSLGVRASGTDTQYF
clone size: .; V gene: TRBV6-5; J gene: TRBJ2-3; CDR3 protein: CASSYRQGWADTQYF
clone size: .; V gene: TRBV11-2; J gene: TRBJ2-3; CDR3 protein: CASSSAVVTDTQYF
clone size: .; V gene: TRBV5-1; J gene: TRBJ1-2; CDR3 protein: CASSRRGRDGYTF
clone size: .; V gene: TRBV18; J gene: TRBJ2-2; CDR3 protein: CASSHIFENTGELFF
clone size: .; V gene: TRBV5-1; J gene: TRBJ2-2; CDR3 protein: CASSFTQGATGELFF
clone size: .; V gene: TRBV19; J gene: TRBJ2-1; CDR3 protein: CASSITDYNEQFF
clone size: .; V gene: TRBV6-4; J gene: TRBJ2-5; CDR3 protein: CASSDSRLAGGETQYF
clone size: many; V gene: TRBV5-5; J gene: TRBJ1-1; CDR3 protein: CASMGGVNTEAFF
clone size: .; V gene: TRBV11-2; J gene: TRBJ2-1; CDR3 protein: CASSPHGVYNEQFF
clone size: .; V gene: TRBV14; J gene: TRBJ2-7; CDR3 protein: CASGLGSSYEQYF
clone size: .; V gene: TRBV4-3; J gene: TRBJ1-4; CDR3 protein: CASSQDQGWKEKLFF
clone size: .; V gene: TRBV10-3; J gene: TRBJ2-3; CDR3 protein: CAISESMGVADTQYF
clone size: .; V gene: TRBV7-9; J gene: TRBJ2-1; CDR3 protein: CASSPPRGTSAYNEQFF
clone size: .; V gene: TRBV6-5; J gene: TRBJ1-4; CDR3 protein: CASSLYTGVNEKLFF
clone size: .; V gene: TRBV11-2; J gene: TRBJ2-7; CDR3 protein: CASSTGTSGILMYEQYF
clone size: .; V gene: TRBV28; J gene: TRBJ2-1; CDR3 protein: CASSPTRVQDEQFF
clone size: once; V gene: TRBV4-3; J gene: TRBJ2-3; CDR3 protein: CASSQVSGGTDTQYF
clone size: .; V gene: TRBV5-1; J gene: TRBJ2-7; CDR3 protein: CASSLLPGHSREQYF
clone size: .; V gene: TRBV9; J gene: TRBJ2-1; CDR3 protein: CASSDTGTGGFGNEQFF
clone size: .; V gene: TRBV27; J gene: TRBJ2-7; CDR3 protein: CASSSPGSYEQYF
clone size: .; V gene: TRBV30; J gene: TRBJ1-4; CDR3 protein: CAWSAGVATNEKLFF
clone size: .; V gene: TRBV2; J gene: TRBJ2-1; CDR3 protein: CASTERQGARNEQFF
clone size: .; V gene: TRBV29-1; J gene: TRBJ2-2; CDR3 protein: CSVEEIGELFF
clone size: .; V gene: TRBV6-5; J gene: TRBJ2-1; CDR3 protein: CATSNAGGYNEQFF